These 23 T cell receptor beta chains were all obtained from the same sample, sequenced in a study of regulatory T cells in long-lasting Graves disease. Arm-PCR of CDR3 regions and iRepertoire HTBI primers were used to build TCR beta libraries. Each CDR3 protein is one row after TCRdb ran MiXCR on the multiplex PCR reads. Of more than 400,000 distinct CDR3 sequences in the sample, less than 20% were seen once. Time point reported: newly diagnosed GD, antithyroid drugs for less than 3 months. After RNA was extracted from PBMCs, the TCR library was made from it. These data also formed part of another study, on T cells in Graves' hyperthyroidism and ophthalmopathy.

The source material was peripheral blood mononuclear cells (PBMCs), sampled at new diagnosis, from a patient treated with antithyroid drugs. The source is a woman under 40 with Graves disease.

This clonotype has more than one count but fewer than ten. The chain joins TRBV6-1 to TRBJ2-7; 12 nucleotides match TRBD1. The CDR3 spans 16 residues. Germline V gene sequence: CDR1 MNHNS, CDR2 SASEGT. V lost 4 bases, J lost 5 bases, and 9 bases stayed unmatched. The CDR3 is CASSGRDRGLLDEQYF. The CDR3 DNA sequence: TGTGCCAGCAGTGGCCGGGACAGGGGGCTCTTGGACGAGCAGTACTTC.

The chain recombines TRBV5-1 with TRBJ2-4; 9 bases are shared with TRBD2. The V gene end was trimmed by 0 bases and the J gene end by 13 bases; junction bases not matched to a gene: 11. This CDR3 comprises 15 residues. Germline-derived CDR1 and CDR2 are SGHRS and YFSETQ. CDR3 region: CASSLVAGGSNEQYF. CDR3 bases: TGCGCCAGCAGCTTGGTGGCGGGAGGGAGTAATGAGCAGTACTTC. Full variable domain (missing parts from reference TRBV5-1 and TRBJ2-4): KAGVTQTPRYLIKTRGQQVTLSCSPISGHRSVSWYQQTPGQGLQFLFEYFSETQRNKGNFPGRFSGRQFSNSRSEMNVSTLELGDSALYLCASSLVAGGSNEQYFGAGTRLSVL.

This rearrangement joins TRBV29-1 to TRBJ2-7, with 9 bases aligning to TRBD1. The germline CDR1 and CDR2 sequences are SQVTM and ANQGSEA. The V gene end was trimmed by 8 bases and the J gene end by 7 bases; junction bases not matched to a gene: 12. The CDR3 is 13 amino acids. The CDR3 protein is CSPGVGQGREQYF. The DNA for the CDR3 is TGCAGCCCTGGGGTGGGACAGGGTAGGGAGCAGTACTTC.

This clonotype showed up many times. DNA of the CDR3: TGTGCCAGCAGCCCAAAGAAGTTAGCGGGAGGGCCGTACAATGAGCAGTTCTTC. As protein: CASSPKKLAGGPYNEQFF. The gene calls are TRBV7-2 and TRBJ2-1, with TRBD2 matching 11 bases. Germline CDR1 is SGHTA and CDR2 is FQGNSA. The CDR3 loop spans 18 amino acids. V lost 5 bases and J lost 4; bases outside the gene matches: 13.

This clonotype has ten or more counts. The chain combines TRBV11-2 with TRBJ1-2; D is ambiguous. This CDR3 spans 16 amino acids. V was pared by 5 bases and J by 1 base, with 17 bases between. Germline V gives CDR1 SGHAT, CDR2 FQNNGV. The CDR3 protein is CASSPSGYSRNYGYTF. DNA for the CDR3: TGTGCCAGCAGCCCCTCAGGCTACAGCCGTAACTATGGCTACACCTTC.

The V gene is TRBV12-3 or TRBV12-4, the J gene TRBJ2-3, with D unclear. V gave up 5 bases and J gave up 2 bases, with 14 bases separating them. The CDR3 is 15 residues long. CDR3 nucleotide sequence: TGTGCCAGCAGTCCCAGTAGGAGCCCCACAGATACGCAGTATTTT. Translated, it gives CASSPSRSPTDTQYF.

This chain uses TRBV11-2 with TRBJ2-1; 9 nucleotides match TRBD2. CDR1 and CDR2 (germline): SGHAT, FQNNGV. This CDR3 contains 20 residues. With 5 bases clipped from V and 4 bases from J, the junction kept 21 bases outside the gene matches. CDR3 sequence: CASSQDPEVAGVGFYNEQFF. The CDR3 DNA sequence: TGTGCCAGCAGCCAAGATCCGGAGGTAGCGGGAGTCGGGTTTTACAATGAGCAGTTCTTC. Based on the CDR3 plus reference TRBV11-2 and TRBJ2-1, the full variable domain is EAGVAQSPRYKIIEKRQSVAFWCNPISGHATLYWYQQILGQGPKLLIQFQNNGVVDDSQLPKDRFSAERLKGVDSTLKIQPAKLEDSAVYLCASSQDPEVAGVGFYNEQFFGPGTRLTVL.

This clonotype was seen many times. Germline and junction disagree at one end, which may indicate a read error. The J gene is TRBJ2-3, the V gene TRBV5-1; 7 nucleotides agree with TRBD1. Germline V gives CDR1 SGHRS, CDR2 YFSETQ. This CDR3 is 16 amino acids long. This chain's CDR3 is CASSINSGTVTNTQYF. The CDR3 bases are TGTGCCAGCAGCATCAACTCCGGGACAGTTACGAATACGCAGTATTTT.

This clonotype was recorded a few times. The rearrangement links TRBV19 to TRBJ2-1; 8 bases fit TRBD1. This CDR3 contains 16 residues. Trimming cost V 4 bases and J 7 bases; bases outside gene matches: 12. CDR1 and CDR2 from the germline V gene are LNHDA and SQIVND (reference sequence). CDR3 region: CASSNFPDREWNEQFF. CDR3 bases: TGTGCCAGTAGTAATTTTCCGGACAGGGAGTGGAATGAGCAGTTCTTC.

The chain carries TRBV13 and TRBJ2-7; 11 bases are shared with TRBD2. This CDR3 has 15 amino acids. Germline CDR1 PRHDT, CDR2 FYEKMQ (reference sequence). Unmatched junction bases numbered 3, after V lost 3 bases and J lost 2 bases. CDR3 DNA: TGTGCCAGCAGCTTCGGGACTAGCGGCGCCTACGAGCAGTACTTC. Its translation: CASSFGTSGAYEQYF.

In the case of this clonotype: A read error likely explains this, since a far larger clone differs by one base. This sequence joins TRBV12-3 or TRBV12-4 and TRBJ1-4; no reliable D call. The V gene lost 6 bases and the J gene lost 5 bases, with 16 bases spanning the gap. The CDR3 has 15 residues. This CDR3 is CASSPWAVPNEKLFF. The CDR3 nucleotides are TGTGCCAGCAGCCCCTGGGCAGTTCCCAATGAAAAACTGTTTTTT.

The V and J genes are TRBV16 and TRBJ2-7; possible D gene TRBD1, 6 bases. This CDR3 comprises 15 residues. Germline CDR1 KGHSY, CDR2 FQNENV. The V gene lost 6 bases and the J gene lost 0 bases, with 15 bases spanning the gap. CDR3 sequence (DNA): TGTGCCAGCAGTCCGACAGGACGCAGCTCCTACGAGCAGTACTTC. It specifies CASSPTGRSSYEQYF.

This clonotype appeared a single time. The chain has TRBV25-1 and TRBJ2-1, with TRBD1 matching over 9 bases. The germline CDR1 and CDR2 sequences are MGHDK and SYGVNS. With V trimmed by 3 bases and J by 7 bases, 10 bases remained unmatched. The CDR3 is 16 amino acids. The CDR3 reads CASSDPTGGNDNEQFF. The CDR3 DNA follows: TGTGCCAGCAGTGACCCCACAGGGGGCAACGATAATGAGCAGTTCTTC.

This clonotype was picked up many times. The genes are TRBV28 and TRBJ1-5; D is perhaps TRBD1 (5 bases). This CDR3 is built from 16 residues. V was clipped by 6 bases and J by 0 bases, with 15 bases between them. Germline CDR1 and CDR2: MDHEN and SYDVKM. CDR3 region: CASSLTELDSNQPQHF. The CDR3 DNA is TGTGCCAGCAGCCTGACAGAGTTAGATAGCAATCAGCCCCAGCATTTT.

The V gene is TRBV5-1, the J gene TRBJ1-2; D ambiguous. The CDR3 is 15 amino acids. Trimming took 5 bases from V and 0 from J, leaving 14 bases between them. In germline, CDR1 is SGHRS, CDR2 YFSETQ. The CDR3 sequence is CASSNDGNSNYGYTF. The CDR3 DNA sequence: TGCGCCAGCAGTAACGACGGGAATTCTAACTATGGCTACACCTTC.

This clonotype has a handful of counts. The chain employs TRBV4-3 and TRBJ2-1; D remains unclear. This CDR3 contains 16 residues. Between the trimmed V and J ends, which lost 1 base and 4 bases, there was a span of 14 bases. CDR1 and CDR2 from the germline V gene are LGHNA and YSLEER. CDR3 loop: CASSQVTGFHYNEQFF. CDR3 coding DNA: TGCGCCAGCAGCCAAGTAACCGGGTTTCATTACAATGAGCAGTTCTTC.

This chain joins TRBV29-1 and TRBJ1-5, with D unclear. The CDR3 spans 11 residues. Germline assignment: CDR1 SQVTM and CDR2 ANQGSEA. Trimming took off 5 bases at V and 5 bases at J, with 7 bases between the two ends. CDR3 region: CSVRIDQPQHF. The CDR3, as DNA: TGCAGCGTTCGGATCGATCAGCCCCAGCATTTT.

In the case of this clonotype: This may stem from a read error, because a much larger clone lies one nucleotide away. The chain combines TRBV20-1 with TRBJ2-7; TRBD2 matches 7 bases. CDR3 length equals 12 residues. Germline V CDR1 and CDR2: DFQATT, SNEGSKA (reference sequence). The DNA for the CDR3 is TGCAGTGGCCAGGCGGGAGTCGACGAGCTGTACTTC. It yields the protein CSGQAGVDELYF.

This clonotype was picked up many times. The chain links TRBV6-1 to TRBJ1-1; a possible D gene is TRBD1 (5 bases). The V end lost 2 bases, the J end lost 4 bases, and 14 bases lay between the germline ends. Looked up from germline, CDR1 is MNHNS and CDR2 is SASEGT. The CDR3 is made up of 15 amino acids. The CDR3 is CASSEPLTVSTEAFF. The CDR3 DNA reads as TGTGCCAGCAGTGAACCCCTGACAGTTTCCACTGAAGCTTTCTTT.

V gene TRBV30 combines with J gene TRBJ2-2, with TRBD2 matching 9 bases. The V gene end was trimmed by 3 bases and the J gene end by 4 bases; junction bases not matched to a gene: 9. The CDR3 loop spans 16 amino acids. Germline V CDR1 and CDR2: GTSNPN, SVGIG (reference sequence). In DNA form, the CDR3 reads TGTGCCTGGAGGCAACCCCGGCGGGAGGGCACCGGGGAGCTGTTTTTT. Encoded protein: CAWRQPRREGTGELFF.

This clonotype was observed many times. The J gene is TRBJ2-5, the V gene TRBV28; D is perhaps TRBD2 (6 bases). The V end lost 3 bases, the J end lost 6 bases, and 11 bases lay between the germline ends. CDR1 MDHEN and CDR2 SYDVKM come from the germline V gene. This CDR3 has 13 amino acids. The DNA of the CDR3 is TGTGCCAGCAGTTTTCACGGGGGAAAGACCCAGTACTTC. It encodes CASSFHGGKTQYF.

In the case of this clonotype: Just one base apart from a much larger clone, this may be a read error. The chain joins TRBV6-2 or TRBV6-3 to TRBJ2-5, with D possibly matching TRBD1 (6 bases). CDR1 is MNHEY, CDR2 SVGEGT, per germline. The CDR3 loop spans 16 amino acids. Between the trimmed V and J ends, which lost 0 bases and 11 bases, there was a span of 22 bases. In nucleotides, the CDR3 is TGTGCCAGCAGTTACTCGATACCAGGGGAGTTCAATGAGCAGTACTTC. Translation: CASSYSIPGEFNEQYF.

This clonotype was observed at least ten times. V gene TRBV28 combines with J gene TRBJ2-1; D is ambiguous. Trimming cost V 7 bases and J 0 bases, with 10 bases left between them. Germline values: CDR1 MDHEN, CDR2 SYDVKM. There are 14 residues in the CDR3. CDR3 DNA sequence: TGTGCCAGCAATCGCCCCAGCTCCTACAATGAGCAGTTCTTC. Protein sequence: CASNRPSSYNEQFF.